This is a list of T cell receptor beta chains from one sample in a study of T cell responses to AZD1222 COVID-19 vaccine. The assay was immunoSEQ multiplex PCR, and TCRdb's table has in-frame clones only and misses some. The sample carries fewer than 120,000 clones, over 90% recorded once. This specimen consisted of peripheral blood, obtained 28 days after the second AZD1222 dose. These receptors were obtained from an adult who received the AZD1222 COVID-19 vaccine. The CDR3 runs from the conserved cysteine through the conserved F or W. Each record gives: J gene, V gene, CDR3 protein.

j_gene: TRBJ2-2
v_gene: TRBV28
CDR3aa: CASSLNTGELFF

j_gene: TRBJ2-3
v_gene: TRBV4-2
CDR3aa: CASSQGLAGRTDTQYF

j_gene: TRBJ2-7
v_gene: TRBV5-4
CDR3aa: CASSLAAVGHEQYF

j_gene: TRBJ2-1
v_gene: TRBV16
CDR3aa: CASSRSYRAQTDSQFF

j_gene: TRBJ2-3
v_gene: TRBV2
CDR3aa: CASRFGGDTQYF

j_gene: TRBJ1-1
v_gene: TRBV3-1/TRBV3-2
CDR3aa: CASSQTDRKAFF

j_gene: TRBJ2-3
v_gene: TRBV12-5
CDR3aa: CASGQMTGSTQYF

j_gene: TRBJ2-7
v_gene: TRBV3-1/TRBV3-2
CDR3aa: CASSPRSFYEQYF

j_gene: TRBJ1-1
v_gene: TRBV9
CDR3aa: CASSVRQKNTEAFF

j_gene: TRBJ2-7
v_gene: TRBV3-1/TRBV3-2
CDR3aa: CASSPGTEYEQYF

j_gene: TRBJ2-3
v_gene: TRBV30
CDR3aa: CAWSLGGGSADTQYF

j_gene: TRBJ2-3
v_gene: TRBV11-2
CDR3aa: CASSLSPGSDTQYF

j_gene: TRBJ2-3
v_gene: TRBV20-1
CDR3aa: CSASTGGNTDTQYF

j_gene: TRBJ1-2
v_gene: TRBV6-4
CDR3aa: CASSHTGDGGYTF

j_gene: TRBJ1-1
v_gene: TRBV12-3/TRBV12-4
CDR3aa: CASSQKNTEAFF

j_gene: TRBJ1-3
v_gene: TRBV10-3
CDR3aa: CATSPGPSNSGNTIYF